The 24 T cell receptor beta chains below come from one sample, sequenced in a study of CD8+CD57+ T cells in acquired aplastic anemia. What these receptors recognize is not known. General study results and limits: CD8+CD57+ cells showed decreased diversity compared with total CD4+ and CD8+ cells in patients.

Profiling of TCR beta VDJ combinations and CDR3 sequences used genomic DNA as template. MiXCR, run by TCRdb on the reads, gives a single entry per CDR3 protein. The repertoire includes more than 15,000 distinct CDR3 sequences, 30% to 45% of them detected once, and roughly 85% sits in the top ten. An expansion of CD8+CD57+ cells by flow cytometry had been shown in patients chosen for sequencing. Sequencing was done on a sample of CD8+CD57+ T cells sorted from PBMCs. The subset: bead-enriched CD8+CD57+ effector memory T cells from SAA patients. The receptors were sampled from a human donor with aplastic anemia.

J is TRBJ2-7 and V is TRBV10-1; 9 bases are shared with TRBD1. This CDR3 region has 14 residues. V dropped 6 bases and J dropped 4; count of bases not matched to a gene: 7. CDR1 WNHNN and CDR2 SYGVQD come from the germline V gene (reference sequence). CDR3 coding DNA: TGCGCCAGCAGCGCAGAGACAGGGGGATACGAGCAGTACTTC. Its protein is CASSAETGGYEQYF.

The chain has TRBV6-1 and TRBJ2-3; 7 bases are a match to TRBD2. Germline-derived CDR1 and CDR2 are MNHNS and SASEGT. Losses at the gene ends were 4 bases for V and 1 base for J; bases not matched to a gene: 8. The CDR3 runs 16 residues. The CDR3 here is CASSVEAGEGTDTQYF. As DNA, the CDR3 is TGTGCCAGCAGTGTGGAGGCGGGGGAGGGCACAGATACGCAGTATTTT.

This clonotype was seen a handful of times. This sequence joins TRBV2 and TRBJ2-2; the D is unclear. CDR1 is SNHLY and CDR2 is FYNNEI in the germline V gene. V was cut by 6 bases and J by 6 bases, with 11 bases left in between. The CDR3 has 13 amino acids. In DNA form, the CDR3 reads TGTGCCAGCAGGGCCTTCCTTCCCGGGGAGCTGTTTTTT. Its protein is CASRAFLPGELFF.

This clonotype occurred once. This chain uses TRBV10-1 with TRBJ2-1; D gene ambiguous. Per the germline V gene, CDR1 is WNHNN and CDR2 is SYGVQD (reference sequence). The CDR3 consists of 14 residues. Trimming took 5 bases from V and 7 from J, leaving 15 bases between them. The CDR3 bases are TGCGCCAGCAGTCACGCAGTCAGGTTGAATGAGCAGTTCTTC. This translates into CASSHAVRLNEQFF.

This clonotype has a handful of counts. V usage is TRBV10-2 and J usage is TRBJ2-7; maybe TRBD1 (6 bases). The V gene's germline CDR1 is WSHSY and CDR2 SAAADI. Trimming took 6 bases from V and 3 from J, leaving 15 bases between them. The CDR3 is made up of 14 amino acids. The DNA for the CDR3 is TGCGCCAGCAGCCCGACAGGAACCTTCTACGAGCAGTACTTC. It yields the protein CASSPTGTFYEQYF.

As for this clonotype: A junction boundary mismatches the germline segment, possibly from a read error. The chain uses TRBV7-7 and TRBJ2-3; D call uncertain. The CDR3 runs 13 residues. Germline V gene lookup returns CDR1 SSHAT and CDR2 FNYEAQ (reference sequence). CDR3 sequence (DNA): TGTGCTAGCAGCTTACACCGCACAGATACGCAGTATTTT. As protein: CASSLHRTDTQYF.

This clonotype came up many times. The CDR3 loop reads CASSVTGTKGTDTQYF. The CDR3 bases are TGTGCCAGCAGCGTCACCGGGACTAAAGGCACAGATACGCAGTATTTT. The chain recombines TRBV7-3 with TRBJ2-3; TRBD2 aligns across 7 bases. CDR3 length equals 16 residues. From germline, CDR1 is SGHTA and CDR2 FQGTGA. V shed 5 bases, J shed 1 base, and the junction held 9 bases outside the gene matches.

This clonotype occurred many times. The genes are TRBV5-5 and TRBJ2-2; D not certain. V dropped 4 bases and J dropped 0 bases, with 7 bases sitting between them. Germline V gives CDR1 SGHKS, CDR2 YYEKEE (reference sequence). This CDR3 is 14 amino acids long. The CDR3 bases are TGTGCCAGCAGCCTAGGCCCGAACACCGGGGAGCTGTTTTTT. It yields the protein CASSLGPNTGELFF.

A note on this clonotype: Germline and junction disagree at one end, which may indicate a read error. The chain uses TRBV28 and TRBJ2-4, with 7 bases aligning to TRBD1. This CDR3 spans 12 amino acids. Per germline, CDR1 MDHEN and CDR2 SYDVKM. The CDR3 DNA follows: TGTGCCAGCAGAAGGGGGCCAAACACTCAGTACTTC. This sequence encodes CASRRGPNTQYF.

This chain uses TRBV15 with TRBJ2-7, with unresolved D. Trimming took off 10 bases at V and 1 base at J, with 11 bases between the two ends. Germline CDR1 reads LNHNV; CDR2 reads YYDKDF (reference sequence). The CDR3 runs 12 residues. The CDR3 here is CASTAESYEQYF. The CDR3 DNA follows: TGTGCCAGCACTGCGGAGTCCTACGAGCAGTACTTC.

On this clonotype: This sequence may be a read error, since a much larger clone differs from it by one base. The chain joins TRBV6-5 to TRBJ2-3, with D tentatively TRBD2 (6 bases). Germline V gene sequence: CDR1 MNHEY, CDR2 SVGAGI. Deletions cut 0 bases from V and 7 bases from J, with 14 bases between. This CDR3 has 15 residues. CDR3 in DNA: TGTGCCAGCAGTTACTCACGGGGGACTTCAAATACGCAGTATTTT. It yields the protein CASSYSRGTSNTQYF.

The V and J genes are TRBV7-9 and TRBJ2-7; TRBD1 might be the D (5 bases). The V gene lost 3 bases and the J gene lost 12 bases, with 21 bases spanning the gap. The germline CDR1 and CDR2 sequences are SEHNR and FQNEAQ (reference sequence). This CDR3 has 14 amino acids. The CDR3 bases are TGTGCCAGCAGCTTTTCCCAGGGAAGGGGTAGGGTGTACTTC. It is translated as CASSFSQGRGRVYF.

This clonotype has a handful of counts. The rearrangement joins TRBV20-1 to TRBJ2-7; D remains ambiguous. V gave up 4 bases and J gave up 5 bases, with 9 bases separating them. CDR1 is DFQATT and CDR2 is SNEGSKA in the germline V gene (reference sequence). This CDR3 has 11 amino acids. The CDR3: CSATPRDEQYF. The CDR3 bases are TGCAGTGCTACCCCTCGCGACGAGCAGTACTTC.

This clonotype was seen repeatedly, ten times or more. The chain joins TRBV7-6 to TRBJ2-1; a possible D gene is TRBD2 (5 bases). The V gene's germline CDR1 is SGHVS and CDR2 FNYEAQ. V lost 5 bases, J lost 2 bases, and 13 bases lay in between. This CDR3 region has 15 residues. The CDR3 loop reads CASSEEVAAYNEQFF. For the CDR3, the DNA is TGTGCCAGCAGCGAGGAGGTAGCAGCCTACAATGAGCAGTTCTTC.

CDR3: CASSDLVGGKLFF. For the CDR3, the DNA is TGTGCCAGCAGTGATCTGGTTGGGGGAAAACTGTTTTTT. This chain connects TRBV2 to TRBJ1-4; possibly TRBD1 for D (5 bases). The CDR3 has 13 residues. Germline CDR1 and CDR2: SNHLY and FYNNEI. Trimming took 3 bases from V and 10 from J, leaving 12 bases between them.

The chain combines TRBV20-1 with TRBJ2-7; the D is unclear. Trimming shortened V by 3 bases and J by 0 bases, and 6 bases separated the two germline ends. The CDR3 totals 12 residues. Germline V gives CDR1 DFQATT, CDR2 SNEGSKA (reference sequence). The CDR3 bases are TGCAGTGCTAGGACGGACTCCTACGAGCAGTACTTC. The encoded protein is CSARTDSYEQYF.

The chain employs TRBV7-9 and TRBJ2-7; 7 bases are shared with TRBD1. The germline CDR1 and CDR2 sequences are SEHNR and FQNEAQ (reference sequence). Trimming took 1 base from V and 7 from J; bases not matched to a gene: 10. The CDR3 contains 15 residues. CDR3 DNA sequence: TGTGCCAGCAGCTTAGTGGCAGGGGGATTGGGTGAGCAGTACTTC. This translates into CASSLVAGGLGEQYF.

This clonotype was seen repeatedly, ten times or more. The chain employs TRBV19 and TRBJ1-2; D not resolved. Trimming took off 5 bases at V and 7 bases at J, with 8 bases between the two ends. Germline loops: CDR1 LNHDA, CDR2 SQIVND (reference sequence). The CDR3 loop spans 11 amino acids. CDR3 nucleotide sequence: TGTGCCAGTAGTGGAGGTCCTGGCTACACCTTC. Translated, it gives CASSGGPGYTF.

This clonotype was seen a handful of times. V and J are TRBV7-2 and TRBJ1-1; D remains unclear. V was clipped by 4 bases and J by 3 bases, with 9 bases between them. Germline-derived CDR1 and CDR2 are SGHTA and FQGNSA. The CDR3 sequence is 13 residues long. CDR3 DNA: TGTGCCAGCAGCTCGGCACAGTACACTGAAGCTTTCTTT. Its translation: CASSSAQYTEAFF.

This sequence joins TRBV5-1 and TRBJ1-2, with D hard to call. The CDR3 has 15 residues. Trimming removed 4 bases at V and 5 bases at J, with 18 bases between. The germline V gene has CDR1 SGHRS and CDR2 YFSETQ. Here the CDR3 reads CASSPQDADVYGYTF. The CDR3, as DNA: TGCGCCAGCAGCCCCCAGGATGCGGACGTTTATGGCTACACCTTC. The whole variable domain, filled in from reference TRBV5-1 and TRBJ1-2, reads KAGVTQTPRYLIKTRGQQVTLSCSPISGHRSVSWYQQTPGQGLQFLFEYFSETQRNKGNFPGRFSGRQFSNSRSEMNVSTLELGDSALYLCASSPQDADVYGYTFGSGTRLTVV.

A few counts support this clonotype. The chain uses TRBV19 and TRBJ1-1; D unclear. CDR1 and CDR2 (germline): LNHDA, SQIVND (reference sequence). The CDR3 totals 12 residues. V dropped 3 bases and J dropped 2 bases, with 4 bases sitting between them. Written as DNA, the CDR3 is TGTGCCAGTAGTATTGGTAACACTGAAGCTTTCTTT. Amino acid sequence: CASSIGNTEAFF.

The rearrangement links TRBV4-2 to TRBJ1-2, with D tentatively TRBD1 (6 bases). CDR3 length: 15 amino acids. Germline V gene sequence: CDR1 LGHNA, CDR2 YNFKEQ. With 6 bases removed from V and 4 bases from J, the gap between germline ends came to 18 bases. CDR3 region: CASRPGDTNTYGYTF. In DNA form, the CDR3 reads TGTGCCAGCAGACCCGGGGACACCAACACCTATGGCTACACCTTC.

The gene calls are TRBV6-1 and TRBJ2-7; 7 bases are a match to TRBD2. The CDR3 covers 15 residues. The germline CDR1 and CDR2 sequences are MNHNS and SASEGT. Unmatched junction bases numbered 6, after V lost 2 bases and J lost 2 bases. This chain's CDR3 is CASSESLAEAYEQYF. The CDR3 DNA reads as TGTGCCAGCAGTGAAAGTCTAGCGGAAGCCTACGAGCAGTACTTC.

This clonotype was seen only a few times. This chain links TRBV7-3 with TRBJ2-3; TRBD1 might be the D (6 bases). This CDR3 region has 13 residues. CDR1 SGHTA and CDR2 FQGTGA come from the germline V gene. V lost 5 bases and J 3 bases, leaving 9 bases between the germline ends. CDR3 region: CASSPTGTDTQYF. CDR3 nucleotides: TGTGCCAGCAGCCCTACAGGGACAGATACGCAGTATTTT.